This T cell receptor (beta chain) appears in the sequencing data of a study of cytomegalovirus exposure and HLA in healthy donors. Profiled with immunoSEQ multiplex PCR; TCRdb holds only in-frame clones, not every one. The sample holds roughly 250,000 clones; 86% are singletons and the top ten take 0.95% to 1.5%. The donors belonged to the approximately 130-subject validation cohort, separate from the roughly 670-subject first cohort. Comment on this clone: The antigen remains undetermined.

Trimming cost V 4 bases and J 1 base, with 8 bases left between them. The length of the CDR3 is 13 residues. CDR1 SGHRS and CDR2 YFSETQ come from the germline V gene. Study results and limitations: Cytomegalovirus-associated status was assigned to about 170 TCR beta chains. Per published reports, the classifier diagnosed cytomegalovirus status with high specificity and sensitivity.

The receptor comes from a woman aged 25 to 39 in good health and CMV-seropositive. This sequence joins TRBV5-1 and TRBJ1-1; D unclear. The sequencing sample was made of PBMCs. This CDR3 is CASSPGPNTEAFF. In DNA, the CDR3 is TGCGCCAGCAGCCCTGGCCCGAACACTGAAGCTTTCTTT.